This T cell receptor beta chain was observed in a study of control samples from healthy donors and cancer patients. Some clones are missing from TCRdb's copy, which holds only in-frame ones; the method was immunoSEQ multiplex PCR. The data contain 100,000 to 150,000 clones, 92% of them seen just once; the ten biggest clones take up about 0.6%. V shed 7 bases and J 3 bases; nucleotides not matched to a gene: 8. Germline V gene data show CDR1 as LNHDA and CDR2 as SQIVND (reference sequence). The CDR3 spans 15 residues. The chain has TRBV19 and TRBJ1-2; 10 nucleotides line up with TRBD1. The receptor's source is an elderly man with head and neck cancer. What was sequenced was PBMCs. The chain's CDR3 is CASIPGQGRYYGYTF. The CDR3 nucleotides are TGTGCCAGTATACCGGGACAGGGGCGATACTATGGCTACACCTTC.